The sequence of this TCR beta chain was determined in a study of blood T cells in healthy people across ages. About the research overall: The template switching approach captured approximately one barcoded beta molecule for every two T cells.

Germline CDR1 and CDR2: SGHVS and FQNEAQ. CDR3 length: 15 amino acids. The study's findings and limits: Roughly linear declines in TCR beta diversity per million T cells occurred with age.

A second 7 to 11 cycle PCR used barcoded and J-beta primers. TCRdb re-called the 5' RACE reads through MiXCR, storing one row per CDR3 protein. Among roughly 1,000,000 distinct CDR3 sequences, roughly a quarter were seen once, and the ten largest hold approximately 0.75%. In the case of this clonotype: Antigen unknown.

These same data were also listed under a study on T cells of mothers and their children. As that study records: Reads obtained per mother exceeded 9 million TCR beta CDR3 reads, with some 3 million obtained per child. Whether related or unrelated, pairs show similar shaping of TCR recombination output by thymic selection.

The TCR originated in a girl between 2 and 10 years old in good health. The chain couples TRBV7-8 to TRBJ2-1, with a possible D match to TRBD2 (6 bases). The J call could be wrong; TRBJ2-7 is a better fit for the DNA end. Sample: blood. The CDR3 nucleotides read TGTGCCAGCAGCCCCCCGGTAGCGGAACCCTACGAGCAGTACTTC. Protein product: CASSPPVAEPYEQYF.